This T cell receptor beta chain came from a study of blood T cell repertoires in COVID-19. At the level of the study: The United States, Italy and Spain were the sources of the acute and convalescent COVID-19 samples. In each case, the material was cDNA or gDNA derived from T cells, B-cell-depleted T cells, or PBMCs.

Germline loops: CDR1 LNHDA, CDR2 SQIVND (reference sequence). V lost 0 bases to trimming and J lost 0 bases; unmatched junction nucleotides: 14. The length of the CDR3 is 21 residues. Data came from immunoSEQ multiplex PCR; TCRdb stores just in-frame clones and leaves some out. The sample yields 250,000 to 350,000 clones, approximately 84% seen once. The source material was peripheral blood. The chain carries TRBV19 and TRBJ2-4; 10 bases match TRBD1. This sequence was found in a person aged 70 to 85 with COVID-19, enrolled during active disease. The CDR3 spells CASSIDRPGQGKKLAKNIQYF. The CDR3 DNA is TGTGCCAGTAGTATAGACCGACCGGGACAGGGGAAGAAATTAGCCAAAAACATTCAGTACTTC.